This T cell receptor (beta chain) came from a study of T cell responses to AZD1222 COVID-19 vaccine. Trimming removed 5 bases at V and 9 bases at J, with 18 bases between. There are 14 residues in the CDR3. Per germline, CDR1 SGHAT and CDR2 FQDESV (reference sequence). Generated by immunoSEQ multiplex PCR, the TCRdb table keeps only in-frame clones and is missing some. The table lists 100,000 to 150,000 clones, roughly 90% of them singletons. Study-level findings and limits: All repertoire sampling was performed exclusively after the peak T cell response. The span of vaccine-associated CD4 TCRs extended across spike, with dominance at 160-218 and 743-854.

Worth noting for this clone: As yet, its antigen is unknown.

The chain couples TRBV11-1 to TRBJ2-3; D gene uncertain. The receptor comes from an adult in good health. The specimen comprised peripheral blood, sampled on day 0 of AZD1222 vaccination. The CDR3 loop reads CASSPYTGPRTQYF. The CDR3 bases are TGTGCCAGCAGCCCATACACCGGACCAAGGACGCAGTATTTT.